A single T cell receptor delta chain is shown here with its context. This clone was seen a few times. Its target antigen remains unknown. The protein TCRdb lists belongs to a much larger clone and differs from this DNA's translation at residue 6, which points to a read error; the protein shown is made from the DNA. This sample is drawn from a study of gamma-delta chains in newborns, infants, children (dated by TCRdb to about 2019). Concerning the study at large: According to the study title, microbial exposure causes polyclonal expansion of innate gammadelta T cells right after birth. The study examined the way microbial exposure affected innate gammadelta T cell populations in human newborns right after birth.

After removal of 0 bases from V and 2 bases from J, the junction retains 4 bases not matched to a gene. CDR1 is given as GEAIGNYY and CDR2 as EKD, both from the germline V gene. The CDR3, from cysteine to phenylalanine, totals 19 residues. Only the CDR3 part of the read is kept: 57 bases, read in frame from the first base. These reads were obtained on an Illumina MiSeq. TCRdb processed the public reads again with the CATT caller, after which rows with matching DNA were combined. The sample profile shows more than 2,500 delta-chain clones; approximately 1.1% of them were found once. The leading ten clones occupy around 25% of the sample.

The sample comprised blood. This receptor was taken from a child who was a newborn, infant or young child, either healthy, febrile or measles-vaccinated (not recorded which). The sequence is built from TRDV2 and TRDJ3; a stretch of 12 junction bases matches TRDD3. Here is the DNA: TGTGCCTGTGACACCATACTGGGGGATACCACCTGGGACACCCGACAGATGTTTTTC. It is translated as CACDTILGDTTWDTRQMFF.